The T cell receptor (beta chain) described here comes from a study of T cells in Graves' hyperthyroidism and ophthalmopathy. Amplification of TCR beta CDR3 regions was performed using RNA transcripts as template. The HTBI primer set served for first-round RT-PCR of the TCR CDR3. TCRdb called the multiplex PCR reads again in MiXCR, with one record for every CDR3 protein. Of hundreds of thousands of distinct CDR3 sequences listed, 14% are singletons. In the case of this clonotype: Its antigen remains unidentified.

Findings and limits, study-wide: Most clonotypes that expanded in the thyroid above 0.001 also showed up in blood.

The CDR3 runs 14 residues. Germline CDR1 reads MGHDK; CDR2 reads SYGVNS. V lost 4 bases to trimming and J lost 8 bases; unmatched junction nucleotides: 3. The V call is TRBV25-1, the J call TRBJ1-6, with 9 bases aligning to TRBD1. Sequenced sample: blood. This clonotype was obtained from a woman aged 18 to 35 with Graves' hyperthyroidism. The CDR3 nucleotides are TGTGCCAGCAGTGGGACAGGGGATGATTCACCCCTCCACTTT. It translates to CASSGTGDDSPLHF.